This TCR beta chain was recovered during a study of spatial heterogeneity in lung cancer. At the level of the study: Where present, follow-up PBMC were sequenced a median of roughly two years after resection. Beta-chain sequences were consistently detected more often than alpha-chain sequences.

On each TCR cDNA molecule, a unique molecular identifier was present. TCRdb called the 5' RACE reads again in MiXCR, with one record for every CDR3 protein. The table lists some 110,000 distinct CDR3 sequences, less than 15% of them singletons. CDR3 length: 15 residues. Germline values: CDR1 MNHEY, CDR2 SVGAGI. V gave up 7 bases and J gave up 3 bases, with 19 bases separating them. Documented time point: blood at routine non-recurrence follow-up after resection. Whole RNA came from tumor, nontumor lung or frozen PBMC and was sequenced without being sorted. This clonotype was recorded a few times. This TCR was recovered from a male donor with early-stage non-small cell lung cancer. The rearrangement joins TRBV6-5 to TRBJ2-7, with D perhaps matching TRBD1 (6 bases). The material sequenced was PBMCs, taken at follow-up. CDR3 DNA: TGTGCCAGCATGTTACAGGGCGGGTGGCGCTACGAGCAGTACTTC. It codes for CASMLQGGWRYEQYF.